This entry lists 12 T cell receptor beta chains sequenced from one sample in a study of blood T cell repertoires in COVID-19. Using immunoSEQ multiplex PCR, the repertoire was profiled, and TCRdb retains in-frame clones only, with some absent. Of around 340,000 clones in the sample, 80% to 90% were seen once. Input material: PBMCs or T cells enriched from blood (not recorded which). These receptors were collected from a woman in her thirties or forties with acute COVID-19.

V is TRBV19 and J is TRBJ2-2, with D tentatively TRBD1 (5 bases). Germline CDR1 LNHDA, CDR2 SQIVND (reference sequence). CDR3 length equals 15 residues. With 6 bases removed from V and 6 bases from J, the gap between germline ends came to 17 bases. The CDR3 nucleotides read TGTGCCAGTAGCTACTCAGGGTTTGTCGCCGGGGAGCTGTTTTTT. Translating gives CASSYSGFVAGELFF.

CDR3 residues: CASSSRGGSGNTIYF. Here the CDR3 DNA reads TGTGCCAGCAGCTCGAGGGGGGGCTCTGGAAACACCATATATTTT. V gene TRBV2 combines with J gene TRBJ1-3; D is perhaps TRBD1 (6 bases). The CDR3 loop spans 15 amino acids. Germline CDR1 reads SNHLY; CDR2 reads FYNNEI. V gave up 6 bases and J gave up 0 bases, with 12 bases separating them. Drawing the rest from reference TRBV2 and TRBJ1-3, the complete variable domain is EPEVTQTPSHQVTQMGQEVILRCVPISNHLYFYWYRQILGQKVEFLVSFYNNEISEKSEIFDDQFSVERPDGSNFTLKIRSTKLEDSAMYFCASSSRGGSGNTIYFGEGSWLTVV.

The V and J genes are TRBV9 and TRBJ2-7; D is possibly TRBD2 (7 bases). Trimming took 4 bases from V and 0 from J, leaving 14 bases between them. The CDR3 extends over 15 amino acids. The V gene's germline CDR1 is SGDLS and CDR2 YYNGEE. The CDR3 nucleotides read TGTGCCAGCAGCTTAGGAGCGGGACACTCCTACGAGCAGTACTTC. Protein sequence: CASSLGAGHSYEQYF.

The chain is built from TRBV18 and TRBJ2-7, with 9 bases aligning to TRBD2. Germline values: CDR1 KGHSH, CDR2 LQKENI. This CDR3 is 16 amino acids long. With V trimmed by 6 bases and J by 2 bases, 11 bases remained unmatched. CDR3 sequence reads: CASSPVTSGPTYEQYF. CDR3 DNA sequence: TGTGCCAGCTCCCCCGTGACTAGCGGTCCAACCTACGAGCAGTACTTC.

The chain joins TRBV14 to TRBJ2-1; 8 bases match TRBD2. V was clipped by 2 bases and J by 4 bases; unmatched bases: 4. CDR1 is SGHDN, CDR2 FVKESK, per germline. The CDR3 consists of 15 residues. CDR3 loop: CASSQWAGGYNEQFF. CDR3 nucleotides: TGTGCCAGCAGCCAATGGGCGGGGGGATACAATGAGCAGTTCTTC.

The chain combines TRBV4-2 with TRBJ2-3; tentatively, D is TRBD2 (6 bases). This CDR3 has 15 residues. Trimming shortened V by 1 base and J by 2 bases, and 10 bases separated the two germline ends. Germline CDR1 reads LGHNA; CDR2 reads YNFKEQ. CDR3 protein: CASSQGLGITDTQYF. CDR3 bases: TGTGCCAGCAGCCAAGGACTAGGTATCACAGATACGCAGTATTTT.

The chain uses TRBV24-1 and TRBJ1-5, with D perhaps TRBD1 (6 bases). Trimming took 4 bases from V and 5 from J, leaving 17 bases between them. The CDR3 extends over 16 amino acids. CDR1 KGHDR and CDR2 SFDVKD come from the germline V gene. The DNA of the CDR3 is TGTGCCACCAGTGAGGGTCGTTCGGGGGGCCATCAGCCCCAGCATTTT. This sequence encodes CATSEGRSGGHQPQHF.

This chain uses TRBV9 with TRBJ2-2, with 7 nucleotides matching TRBD1. The V segment lost 3 bases and the J segment 1 base; nucleotides outside the gene matches: 3. The CDR3 is made up of 15 amino acids. CDR1 SGDLS and CDR2 YYNGEE come from the germline V gene. CDR3 amino acids: CASSGYRGNTGELFF. In DNA form, the CDR3 reads TGTGCCAGCAGCGGATACAGGGGGAACACCGGGGAGCTGTTTTTT.

The chain joins TRBV28 to TRBJ1-5, with D possibly TRBD1 on 6 matching bases. Germline CDR1 MDHEN, CDR2 SYDVKM. CDR3 length: 17 residues. Trimming removed 5 bases from V and 0 bases from J, with 17 bases in between. CDR3 amino acids: CASSVLRDNYSNQPQHF. CDR3 in DNA: TGTGCCAGCAGTGTCCTCCGGGACAACTATAGCAATCAGCCCCAGCATTTT.

The chain uses TRBV5-1 and TRBJ1-3, with no clear D. Germline V gene data show CDR1 as SGHRS and CDR2 as YFSETQ. The CDR3 has 16 amino acids. V was trimmed by 4 bases and J by 4 bases, leaving 18 bases between them. Written as DNA, the CDR3 is TGCGCCAGCAGCATGGACGGGAGAGACAAGGGAAACACCATATATTTT. Translation gives CASSMDGRDKGNTIYF.

The chain joins TRBV6-4 to TRBJ1-5; 7 bases are a match to TRBD1. This CDR3 has 17 amino acids. V trimming: 0 bases; J trimming: 5 bases; junction bases outside the gene matches: 10. Germline CDR1 reads MRHNA; CDR2 reads SNTAGT. The CDR3 region has the DNA TGTGCCAGCAGTGACTCCCGGACAGGACATCCCCATCAGCCCCAGCATTTT. Translated, it gives CASSDSRTGHPHQPQHF.

The rearrangement uses TRBV7-2 and TRBJ2-3, with 11 positions matching TRBD2. Germline CDR1 reads SGHTA; CDR2 reads FQGNSA. V dropped 3 bases and J dropped 4; count of bases not matched to a gene: 3. This CDR3 has 15 amino acids. The DNA of the CDR3 is TGTGCCAGCAGCTTTAGCGGGAGGGCCGCAGATACGCAGTATTTT. This encodes CASSFSGRAADTQYF.